This T cell receptor (beta chain) was recovered during a study of shared clonotypes between healthy human individuals (dated by TCRdb to the early 2020s). Turning to the overall study: The cohort included three men and a couple of women between 18 and 49 years of age. For each donor, CD4 naive and CD4 memory were each given three plates, CD8 naive was given two plates, and CD8 memory was given one plate. To estimate repertoire size and how much clonotypes are shared between individuals, the study performed deep sequencing of blood TCR repertoires from a few healthy adults. Libraries were prepared and TCR repertoires were sequenced by different laboratories using diverse techniques, in order to increase sequencing depth and limit assay-specific biases. Between about 0.9 and 10 billion PBMCs per donor were obtained by leukapheresis.

Points on this clone: The clone's antigen remains unknown. Base qualities are missing; no much larger clone stands one base away.

The donors were healthy, HIV-negative adults with no recently reported acute infections or vaccinations. Every donor was a Caucasian adult residing in Nashville, Tennessee, USA. CD4+ T cells were enriched through magnetic negative selection, after which naive cells were positively selected on CD45RA and the remaining negative fraction served as the memory subset. Blood was collected by leukapheresis, and PBMCs were isolated by Ficoll-Histopaque density gradient centrifugation and then cryopreserved in liquid nitrogen vapor phase. Purity and quantity of every magnetically sorted T cell population were checked by analytical flow cytometry. From each sorted fraction, genomic DNA was isolated and quantified by UV absorbance on a Nanodrop 2000c. Using the deep immunoSEQ assay, TCR CDR3 regions were amplified from genomic DNA by multiplex PCR. Extracted genomic DNA from each cell subset was distributed evenly across all wells of several immunoSEQ 96-well plates, and each plate was treated as a replicate. For sorted subsets, around 0.2 ug genomic DNA, equal to approximately 30,000 T cell genomes, was loaded into each replicate PCR. Purified libraries were quantified with a Qubit 3.0 fluorometer, sized on a Bioanalyzer 2100, and re-quantified with the KAPA Library Quantification kit. Each immunoSEQ 96-well plate was sequenced on its own single-read 150-cycle Illumina NextSeq 550 flow cell. Turning to the authors' computational methods: Because the immunoSEQ output held only junctional sequences and lacked quality scores, the filtering could not match the filtering applied to full-length reads. Sequences were annotated with PyIR, a Python wrapper for IgBLAST v1.9, using IMGT germline references to assign V/J genes and CDR3. Reads were filtered out if the reads had weak V/J assignments (E-value above 1e-6), no CDR3, stop codons, out-of-frame junctions, or ambiguous translated residues. V3J clonotypes were defined by identical inferred V gene, J gene, and CDR3 amino acid sequence. Percentage overlap between repertoires was computed as shared unique clonotypes divided by the size of the smaller repertoire. Repertoire richness was assessed with RTK rarefaction, the Chao1 estimator, and Recon v2.1 estimates of unobserved clonotypes. Generation probabilities were computed with OLGA for all TCRbeta clonotypes obtained by the gDNA method from several donors. TCRdb took over this immuneACCESS table, retaining in-frame rearrangements with V and J assigned. Such tables are incomplete; in checked studies, under half of the missing clones stem from an unresolved V gene, and the remainder is unexplained. The V and J calls and the clone size are those of that table, but D and trimming were determined from the DNA. The sample contains millions of clones, 90% to 95% of them found a single time. 0.13% of the sample lies in the top ten.

At the junction V is shortened by 5 bases and J by 2 bases, with 14 bases in between. Taken from cysteine to phenylalanine, the CDR3 has 15 residues. Only the CDR3 region is kept as DNA, spanning 45 bases read in frame from base 1. Per the germline V gene, SGHNT is the CDR1 and YENEEA is the CDR2. Overall study results and their limits: Across a handful of donors, around 5.4% of naive CD4, more than 3% of naive CD8, approximately 2.5% of memory CD4, and under 0.45% of memory CD8 clonotypes were shared. Sampling was restricted to blood, and TCR repertoires in tissue are likely to differ from TCR repertoires in blood. Higher generation probabilities were observed for clonotypes shared by all four sorted-subset donors than for non-shared clonotypes. Pairwise subsampling led to the expectation that sequencing depth would affect the degree of clonotype sharing among donors. The genetic and exposure-history diversity represented was limited by the small number of donors. Rarefaction of sorted-subset datasets indicated incomplete sequencing despite the large sequencing depth. Naive subsets generally had larger estimated clonotype richness than memory subsets did.

Here the chain combines TRBV11-3 and TRBJ2-3, with the D gene call left open. The sample taken for sequencing was naive CD4+ T cells sorted from blood. The cell subset or site label of this sample denotes: CD45RA+ positively selected. This receptor was identified in a man between 18 and 29 years old in good health. The DNA is TGTGCCAGCAGCCCCGACCCTTTATTCACAGATACGCAGTATTTT. Its product reads: CASSPDPLFTDTQYF.